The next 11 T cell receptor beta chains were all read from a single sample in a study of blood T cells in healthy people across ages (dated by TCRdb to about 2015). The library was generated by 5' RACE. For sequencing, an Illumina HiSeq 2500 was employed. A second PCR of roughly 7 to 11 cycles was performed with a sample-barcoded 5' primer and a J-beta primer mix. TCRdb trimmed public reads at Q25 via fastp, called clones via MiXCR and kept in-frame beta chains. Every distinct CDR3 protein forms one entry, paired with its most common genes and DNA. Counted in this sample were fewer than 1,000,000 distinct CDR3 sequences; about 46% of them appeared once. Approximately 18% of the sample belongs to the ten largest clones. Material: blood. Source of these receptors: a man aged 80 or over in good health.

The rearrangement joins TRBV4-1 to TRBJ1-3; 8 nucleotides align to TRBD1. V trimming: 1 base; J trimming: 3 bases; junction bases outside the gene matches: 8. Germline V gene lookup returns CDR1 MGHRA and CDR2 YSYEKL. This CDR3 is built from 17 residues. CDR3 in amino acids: CASSQADQGAGGNTIYF. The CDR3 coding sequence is TGCGCCAGCAGCCAAGCGGATCAGGGGGCAGGTGGAAACACCATATATTTT.

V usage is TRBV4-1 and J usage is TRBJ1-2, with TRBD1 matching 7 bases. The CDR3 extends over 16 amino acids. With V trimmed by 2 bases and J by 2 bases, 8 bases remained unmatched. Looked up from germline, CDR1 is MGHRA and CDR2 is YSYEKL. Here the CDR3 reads CASSQTRAQGNYGYTF. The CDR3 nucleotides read TGCGCCAGCAGCCAAACGCGCGCACAGGGGAACTATGGCTACACCTTC.

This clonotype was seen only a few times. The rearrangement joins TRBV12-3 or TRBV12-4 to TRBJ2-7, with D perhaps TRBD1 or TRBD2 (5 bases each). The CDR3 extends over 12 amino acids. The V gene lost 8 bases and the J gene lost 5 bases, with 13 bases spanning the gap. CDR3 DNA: TGTGCCAGCGGATCGGGGCTGAACGAGCAGTACTTC. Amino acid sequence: CASGSGLNEQYF.

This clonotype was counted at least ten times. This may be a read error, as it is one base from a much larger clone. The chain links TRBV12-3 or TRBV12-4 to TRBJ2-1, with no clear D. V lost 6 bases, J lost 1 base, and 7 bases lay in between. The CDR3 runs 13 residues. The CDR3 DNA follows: TGTGCCAGCAGGCGCCTTTCCTACAATGAGCAGTTCTTC. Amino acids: CASRRLSYNEQFF.

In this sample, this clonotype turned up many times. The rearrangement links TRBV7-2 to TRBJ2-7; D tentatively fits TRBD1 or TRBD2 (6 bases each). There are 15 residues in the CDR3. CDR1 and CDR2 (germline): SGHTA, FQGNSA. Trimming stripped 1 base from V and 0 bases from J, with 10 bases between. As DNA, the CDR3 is TGTGCCAGCAGCTTAGGAGGGGGGAGCTCCTACGAGCAGTACTTC. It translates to CASSLGGGSSYEQYF.

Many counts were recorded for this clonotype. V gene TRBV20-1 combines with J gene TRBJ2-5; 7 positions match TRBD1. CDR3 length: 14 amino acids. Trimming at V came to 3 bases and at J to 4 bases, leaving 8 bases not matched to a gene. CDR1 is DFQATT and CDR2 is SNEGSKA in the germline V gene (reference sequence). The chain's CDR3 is CSASEGARGETQYF. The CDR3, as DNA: TGCAGTGCTAGCGAGGGGGCGCGTGGAGAGACCCAGTACTTC.

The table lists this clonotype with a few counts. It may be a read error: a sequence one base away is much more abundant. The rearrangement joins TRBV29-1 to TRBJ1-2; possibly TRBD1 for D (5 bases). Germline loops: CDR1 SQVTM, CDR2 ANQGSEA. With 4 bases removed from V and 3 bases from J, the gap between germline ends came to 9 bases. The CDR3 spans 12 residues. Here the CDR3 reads CSVVIGDYGYTF. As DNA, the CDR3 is TGCAGCGTTGTGATAGGGGACTATGGCTACACCTTC.

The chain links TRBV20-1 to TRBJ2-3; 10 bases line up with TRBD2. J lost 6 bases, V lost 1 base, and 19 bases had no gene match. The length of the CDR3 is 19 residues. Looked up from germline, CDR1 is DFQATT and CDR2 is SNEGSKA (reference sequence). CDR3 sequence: CSARAGISGRQSFVDTQYF. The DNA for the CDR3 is TGCAGTGCTAGAGCCGGGATTAGCGGGAGGCAGAGCTTCGTGGATACGCAGTATTTT.

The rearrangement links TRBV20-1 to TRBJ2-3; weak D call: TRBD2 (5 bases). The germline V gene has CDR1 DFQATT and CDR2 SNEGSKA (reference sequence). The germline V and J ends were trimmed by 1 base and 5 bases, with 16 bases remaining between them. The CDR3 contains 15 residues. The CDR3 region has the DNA TGCAGTGCTAGAGTTGGGGTCGGGGTTAAAGATACGCAGTATTTT. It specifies CSARVGVGVKDTQYF.

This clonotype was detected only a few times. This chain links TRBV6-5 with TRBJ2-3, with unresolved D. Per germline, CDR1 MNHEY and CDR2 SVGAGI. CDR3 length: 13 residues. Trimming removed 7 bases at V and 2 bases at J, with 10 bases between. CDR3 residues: CASKRDPTDTQYF. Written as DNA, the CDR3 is TGTGCCAGCAAACGAGACCCCACAGATACGCAGTATTTT.

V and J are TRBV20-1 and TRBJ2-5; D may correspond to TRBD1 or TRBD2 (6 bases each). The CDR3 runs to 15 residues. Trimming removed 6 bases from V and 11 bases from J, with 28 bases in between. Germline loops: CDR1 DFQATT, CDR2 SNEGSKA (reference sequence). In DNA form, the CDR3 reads TGCAGTGCCATCATTGGCGGGACACTCTACAATGAGCAGTACTTC. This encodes CSAIIGGTLYNEQYF.